Listed below are T cell receptor beta chains from one sample, sequenced in a study of T cell responses to AZD1222 COVID-19 vaccine. TCRdb's copy holds only in-frame clones and misses some; the assay was immunoSEQ multiplex PCR. The profile shows approximately 150,000 clones, approximately 95% of them singletons. Sequenced here: peripheral blood, sampled on day 0 of MenACWY control vaccination. The receptor set was obtained from an adult in good health. Each CDR3 is given with its conserved first and last residue. A D gene is named only where the DNA matches it firmly. Size values are once, few and many counts, or a class for expanded clones, and some rows have none.

J gene: TRBJ2-7
D gene: NA
V gene: TRBV13
clone size: NA
CDR3 protein: CASSLEGSFYEQYF
CDR3 DNA: TGTGCCAGCAGCTTAGAGGGCTCCTTCTACGAGCAGTACTTC

J gene: TRBJ2-5
D gene: TRBD1
V gene: TRBV5-1
clone size: NA
CDR3 protein: CASSLRTGAGSQYF
CDR3 DNA: TGCGCCAGCAGCTTAAGGACAGGGGCCGGGTCCCAGTACTTC

J gene: TRBJ2-6
D gene: NA
V gene: TRBV27
clone size: once
CDR3 protein: CASTSHSGANVLTF
CDR3 DNA: TGTGCCAGCACTTCACACTCTGGGGCCAACGTCCTGACTTTC

J gene: TRBJ1-2
D gene: TRBD1
V gene: TRBV7-3
clone size: NA
CDR3 protein: CASSTGTGVGYTF
CDR3 DNA: TGTGCCAGCAGCACGGGGACAGGGGTGGGATACACCTTC

J gene: TRBJ1-2
D gene: NA
V gene: TRBV9
clone size: once
CDR3 protein: CASSVSVNYGYTF
CDR3 DNA: TGTGCCAGCAGCGTAAGTGTTAACTATGGCTACACCTTC

J gene: TRBJ1-5
D gene: TRBD1
V gene: TRBV2
clone size: NA
CDR3 protein: CASNPTGKYSNQPQHF
CDR3 DNA: TGTGCCAGCAACCCGACAGGGAAATATAGCAATCAGCCCCAGCATTTT

J gene: TRBJ1-4
D gene: TRBD1
V gene: TRBV30
clone size: few
CDR3 protein: CAWSAIHNRGREKLFF
CDR3 DNA: TGTGCCTGGAGTGCGATACACAACAGGGGTCGTGAAAAACTGTTTTTT

J gene: TRBJ1-2
D gene: TRBD1
V gene: TRBV6-5
clone size: NA
CDR3 protein: CASSYLTGAVGYTF
CDR3 DNA: TGTGCCAGCAGTTACCTTACAGGGGCCGTTGGCTACACCTTC

J gene: TRBJ2-7
D gene: TRBD1
V gene: TRBV4-2
clone size: once
CDR3 protein: CASSQATGGSYEQYF
CDR3 DNA: TGTGCCAGCAGCCAAGCGACAGGGGGTTCCTACGAGCAGTACTTC

J gene: TRBJ1-5
D gene: NA
V gene: TRBV11-2
clone size: NA
CDR3 protein: CASSLDINQPQHF
CDR3 DNA: TGTGCCAGCAGCCTCGACATCAATCAGCCCCAGCATTTT

J gene: TRBJ2-3
D gene: TRBD2
V gene: TRBV7-3
clone size: NA
CDR3 protein: CASSSYGTSGAGDTQYF
CDR3 DNA: TGTGCCAGCAGCTCCTACGGGACTAGCGGGGCGGGAGATACGCAGTATTTT

J gene: TRBJ1-1
D gene: NA
V gene: TRBV2
clone size: NA
CDR3 protein: CASSVTKMNTEAFF
CDR3 DNA: TGTGCCAGCAGTGTGACGAAGATGAACACTGAAGCTTTCTTT

J gene: TRBJ1-5
D gene: NA
V gene: TRBV15
clone size: NA
CDR3 protein: CATSRDWGQPQHF
CDR3 DNA: TGTGCCACCAGCAGAGATTGGGGTCAGCCCCAGCATTTT

J gene: TRBJ2-7
D gene: NA
V gene: TRBV6-5
clone size: NA
CDR3 protein: CASSYSSGFSYEQYF
CDR3 DNA: TGTGCCAGCAGTTACTCGTCAGGGTTTTCCTACGAGCAGTACTTC

J gene: TRBJ1-1
D gene: NA
V gene: TRBV10-3
clone size: NA
CDR3 protein: CAISELGRENTEAFF
CDR3 DNA: TGTGCCATCAGTGAGTTGGGACGGGAGAACACTGAAGCTTTCTTT

J gene: TRBJ1-5
D gene: TRBD1
V gene: TRBV2
clone size: NA
CDR3 protein: CASSGGTGGHQPQHF
CDR3 DNA: TGTGCCAGCAGTGGTGGGACAGGGGGACATCAGCCCCAGCATTTT

J gene: TRBJ2-2
D gene: TRBD1
V gene: TRBV3-1/TRBV3-2
clone size: NA
CDR3 protein: CASSPGQDTGELFF
CDR3 DNA: TGTGCCAGCAGCCCAGGACAGGACACCGGGGAGCTGTTTTTT

J gene: TRBJ1-1
D gene: NA
V gene: TRBV25-1
clone size: NA
CDR3 protein: CASSPVGRRTEAFF
CDR3 DNA: TGTGCCAGCAGCCCCGTGGGGCGAAGGACTGAAGCTTTCTTT

J gene: TRBJ2-7
D gene: NA
V gene: TRBV21-1
clone size: NA
CDR3 protein: CANKGSPSYEQYF
CDR3 DNA: TGTGCCAACAAAGGGTCCCCTTCCTACGAGCAGTACTTC

J gene: TRBJ2-2
D gene: NA
V gene: TRBV21-1
clone size: NA
CDR3 protein: CASSKGTQIHQGVLNTGELFF
CDR3 DNA: TGTGCCAGCAGCAAAGGTACCCAAATCCACCAGGGAGTACTGAACACCGGGGAGCTGTTTTTT

J gene: TRBJ1-2
D gene: NA
V gene: TRBV4-3
clone size: NA
CDR3 protein: CASSQDRLYGYTF
CDR3 DNA: TGCGCCAGCAGCCAAGACCGGCTCTATGGCTACACCTTC

J gene: TRBJ1-6
D gene: NA
V gene: TRBV7-8
clone size: once
CDR3 protein: CASSLEIYSPLHF
CDR3 DNA: TGTGCCAGCAGCTTAGAAATATATTCACCCCTCCACTTT

J gene: TRBJ2-6
D gene: NA
V gene: TRBV6-5
clone size: NA
CDR3 protein: CASTELFSGANVLTF
CDR3 DNA: TGTGCCAGCACGGAACTTTTCTCTGGGGCCAACGTCCTGACTTTC

J gene: TRBJ2-1
D gene: TRBD2
V gene: TRBV29-1
clone size: NA
CDR3 protein: CSVELAGVGSYNEQFF
CDR3 DNA: TGCAGCGTTGAACTAGCGGGAGTTGGCTCCTACAATGAGCAGTTCTTC

J gene: TRBJ2-2
D gene: TRBD2
V gene: TRBV28
clone size: NA
CDR3 protein: CASSLTSGLTGELFF
CDR3 DNA: TGTGCCAGCAGTTTGACTAGCGGGTTAACCGGGGAGCTGTTTTTT

J gene: TRBJ1-1
D gene: NA
V gene: TRBV13
clone size: once
CDR3 protein: CASSMGPERRTEAFF
CDR3 DNA: TGTGCCAGCAGCATGGGCCCCGAGAGGCGCACTGAAGCTTTCTTT

J gene: TRBJ1-6
D gene: NA
V gene: TRBV24-1
clone size: NA
CDR3 protein: CATSRVAGCDNSPLHF
CDR3 DNA: TGTGCCACCAGTCGGGTCGCAGGGTGTGATAATTCACCCCTCCACTTT

J gene: TRBJ1-2
D gene: NA
V gene: TRBV15
clone size: NA
CDR3 protein: CATSSVTGVGYGYTF
CDR3 DNA: TGTGCCACCAGCAGCGTTACGGGAGTGGGTTATGGCTACACCTTC

J gene: TRBJ1-2
D gene: NA
V gene: TRBV12-3/TRBV12-4
clone size: NA
CDR3 protein: CASLRGQGLGYTF
CDR3 DNA: TGTGCCAGCCTGCGGGGTCAGGGACTGGGCTACACCTTC

J gene: TRBJ1-5
D gene: NA
V gene: TRBV7-3
clone size: NA
CDR3 protein: CASSLSIQELWQPQHF
CDR3 DNA: TGTGCCAGCAGCTTAAGCATACAGGAGTTATGGCAGCCCCAGCATTTT

J gene: TRBJ1-4
D gene: NA
V gene: TRBV6-4
clone size: few
CDR3 protein: CASSYRTRKTNEKLFF
CDR3 DNA: TGTGCCAGCAGTTATAGAACGCGAAAGACTAATGAAAAACTGTTTTTT

J gene: TRBJ1-1
D gene: NA
V gene: TRBV6-1
clone size: NA
CDR3 protein: CASSDVTLRQYTEAFF
CDR3 DNA: TGTGCCAGCAGTGACGTCACCCTCAGACAGTACACTGAAGCTTTCTTT

J gene: TRBJ2-3
D gene: TRBD1
V gene: TRBV9
clone size: NA
CDR3 protein: CASSQTGSTDTQYF
CDR3 DNA: TGTGCCAGCAGCCAGACAGGGTCCACAGATACGCAGTATTTT

J gene: TRBJ2-1
D gene: NA
V gene: TRBV7-3
clone size: NA
CDR3 protein: CASSWGIGGEQFF
CDR3 DNA: TGTGCCAGCAGCTGGGGTATAGGCGGCGAGCAGTTCTTC

J gene: TRBJ1-2
D gene: TRBD1
V gene: TRBV2
clone size: NA
CDR3 protein: CASSGGQGARYYGYTF
CDR3 DNA: TGTGCCAGCAGTGGAGGACAGGGGGCGCGGTACTATGGCTACACCTTC

J gene: TRBJ2-3
D gene: NA
V gene: TRBV7-9
clone size: NA
CDR3 protein: CASSLGPTRGGDTDTQYF
CDR3 DNA: TGTGCCAGCAGCTTAGGGCCCACCCGAGGGGGTGACACAGATACGCAGTATTTT